The 2 T cell receptor beta chains given below trace back to one sample, sequenced in a study of OX40 agonist ivuxolimab in advanced cancers. The protocol was immunoSEQ multiplex PCR, while the TCRdb copy is restricted to in-frame clones and leaves out a portion. The sample comprises 30,000 or so clones, roughly 80% of which are singletons, and 23% rests with the top ten. Sequenced material: CD4+ or CD8+ T cells sorted from blood, taken in a trial of the OX40 agonist ivuxolimab. Source of these receptors: an adult with an advanced solid tumor such as melanoma, head and neck, liver or kidney cancer.

This clone was detected once. The CDR3 DNA sequence: TGTGCCAGCAGTGTACACAGCGGTTCCCGCTACGAGCAGTACTTC. Protein product: CASSVHSGSRYEQYF. This sequence joins TRBV27 and TRBJ2-5; a possible D gene is TRBD2 (5 bases). The J call may be faulty, since TRBJ2-7 better matches the DNA end. Germline CDR1 is MNHEY and CDR2 is SMNVEV (reference sequence). CDR3 length equals 15 residues.

This clone was seen many times. The chain recombines TRBV28 with TRBJ2-7; perhaps TRBD2 as D (6 bases). The CDR3 covers 14 residues. Germline CDR1 is MDHEN and CDR2 is SYDVKM. V was shortened by 7 bases and J by 2 bases, with 15 bases between the two germline ends. CDR3 protein: CASTTVLATYEQYF. CDR3 DNA sequence: TGTGCCAGCACTACAGTCCTAGCGACCTACGAGCAGTACTTC.